The entry below gives a single T cell receptor beta chain sequence along with its context. Antigen: not known. The sample carries other DNA sequences with the same CDR3. CDR3 length: 16 amino acids. Trimming shortened V by 0 bases and J by 0 bases, and 9 bases separated the two germline ends. Germline-derived CDR1 and CDR2 are LGHNA and YSLEER. Documented treatment: 15 to 20 received Ad26.COV2.S at low or high dose, single or two shots; about 5 received placebo; per-sample allocation not given. Samples came from day 63 after the first vaccine or placebo injection. Participants' vaccine, an Ad26 vector, delivered Wuhan-strain SARS-CoV-2 spike. These data originate in a study of Ad26.COV2.S vaccination and SARS-CoV-2 variants. Study-wide background: Intramuscular Ad26.COV2.S at 5x10^10 or 1x10^11 viral particles. General observations from the study: Analyses of TCR breadth and depth may have underestimated total T cell responses. Spike-specific TCR breadth was greater in vaccine than placebo recipients.

TCRdb's table, derived via immunoSEQ multiplex PCR, lists solely in-frame clones and lacks some. The sample consists of about 430,000 clones, around nine tenths of them appearing once. The source was peripheral blood, collected in a trial of Ad26.COV2.S vaccine versus placebo. The sequence derives from a person aged 18-60 years who received the Ad26.COV2.S COVID-19 vaccine or a placebo. The chain employs TRBV4-3 and TRBJ2-1, with D perhaps matching TRBD1 (5 bases). This chain's CDR3 is CASSQDRASSYNEQFF. The DNA for the CDR3 is TGCGCCAGCAGCCAAGACAGGGCCAGCTCCTACAATGAGCAGTTCTTC.